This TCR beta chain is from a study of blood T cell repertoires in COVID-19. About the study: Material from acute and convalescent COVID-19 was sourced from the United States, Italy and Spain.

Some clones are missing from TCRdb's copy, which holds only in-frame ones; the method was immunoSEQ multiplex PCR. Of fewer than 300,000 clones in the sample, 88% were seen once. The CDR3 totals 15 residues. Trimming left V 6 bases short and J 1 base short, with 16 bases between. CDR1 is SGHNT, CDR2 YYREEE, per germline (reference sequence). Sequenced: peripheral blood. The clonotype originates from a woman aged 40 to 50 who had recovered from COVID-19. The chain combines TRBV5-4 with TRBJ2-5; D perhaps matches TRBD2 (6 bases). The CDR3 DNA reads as TGTGCCAGCACGCCGGCCGGAGCGGGCCAAGAGACCCAGTACTTC. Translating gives CASTPAGAGQETQYF.